The 20 T cell receptor beta chains given below trace back to one sample, sequenced in a study of identical twins. TCRdb reprocessed the 5' RACE reads with MiXCR, giving one entry per CDR3 protein. The sample carries 460,000 or so distinct CDR3 sequences, approximately 15% recorded once. These sequences were also reported in another study, on yellow fever vaccine responses in identical twins.

The sample comprised CD4+ T cells sorted from blood. The origin of the receptors is a woman between 18 and 29 years old in good health.

This clonotype was observed a handful of times. The chain links TRBV7-2 to TRBJ2-1; 9 bases line up with TRBD1. Germline assignment: CDR1 SGHTA and CDR2 FQGNSA. The CDR3 loop spans 16 amino acids. V was pared by 4 bases and J by 4 bases, with 8 bases of the junction left unmatched. The CDR3, as DNA: TGTGCCAGCAGCTCCTACAGGGGGCTTGTATACAATGAGCAGTTCTTC. Translating it yields CASSSYRGLVYNEQFF. The complete variable domain, with remaining parts taken from reference TRBV7-2 and TRBJ2-1, reads GAGVSQSPSNKVTEKGKDVELRCDPISGHTALYWYRQSLGQGLEFLIYFQGNSAPDKSGLPSDRFSAERTGGSVSTLTIQRTQQEDSAVYLCASSSYRGLVYNEQFFGPGTRLTVL.

This clonotype occurred a few times. The chain recombines TRBV12-3 or TRBV12-4 with TRBJ1-1, with D unclear. The V and J ends lost 7 bases and 6 bases respectively, with 9 bases between them. The CDR3 runs 11 residues. CDR3 nucleotides: TGTGCCAGCAAGGCGAATCCTGAAGCTTTCTTT. Translating gives CASKANPEAFF.

This clonotype turned up a few times. The gene calls are TRBV28 and TRBJ2-1, with 9 bases aligning to TRBD2. The germline gives CDR1 MDHEN, CDR2 SYDVKM. J was trimmed by 8 bases and V by 6 bases; bases with no gene match: 14. CDR3 length: 16 amino acids. CDR3 loop: CASSWGGSGSLDEQFF. The CDR3 DNA reads as TGTGCCAGCAGCTGGGGCGGTAGCGGGAGTCTCGATGAGCAGTTCTTC.

The V gene is TRBV28, the J gene TRBJ2-2; no reliable D call. With 7 bases removed from V and 2 bases from J, the gap between germline ends came to 8 bases. The CDR3 has 13 amino acids. Germline CDR1 is MDHEN and CDR2 is SYDVKM. The CDR3 reads CASKDGNTGELFF. Here the CDR3 DNA reads TGTGCCAGCAAGGACGGAAACACCGGGGAGCTGTTTTTT.

The genes are TRBV28 and TRBJ2-7; 9 bases are shared with TRBD2. The V and J ends lost 1 base and 4 bases, in that order; junction bases with no gene match: 5. CDR3 length: 15 amino acids. Germline V gene data show CDR1 as MDHEN and CDR2 as SYDVKM. CDR3 in amino acids: CASSLSVAGAYEQYF. In nucleotides, the CDR3 is TGTGCCAGCAGTTTATCGGTAGCGGGGGCATACGAGCAGTACTTC.

This clonotype was seen more than once but under ten times. CDR3 protein: CASSAGAGGPQTQYF. Here the CDR3 DNA reads TGTGCCAGCAGTGCGGGAGCGGGGGGGCCCCAGACGCAGTATTTT. The V call is TRBV2, the J call TRBJ2-3, with 10 bases matching TRBD2. Germline CDR1 is SNHLY and CDR2 is FYNNEI. V lost 4 bases and J lost 9; bases outside the gene matches: 10. This CDR3 is 15 amino acids long.

The genes are TRBV21-1 and TRBJ1-1; TRBD1 was called by the table and not checked on the DNA. TRBV21-1 is annotated as a pseudogene. The CDR3 sequence is 13 residues long. CDR3 DNA: TGTGCCAGCAAGCCGGGTTTTTCGGCTGAAGCTTTCTTT. Amino acids: CASKPGFSAEAFF.

This chain connects TRBV6-1 to TRBJ2-7; D possibly matches TRBD1 or TRBD2 (6 bases each). The CDR3 extends over 13 amino acids. Per germline, CDR1 MNHNS and CDR2 SASEGT. V lost 6 bases to trimming and J lost 2 bases, with 11 bases between them. CDR3 region: CASRRDITYEQYF. CDR3 in DNA: TGTGCCAGCAGGCGGGACATCACCTACGAGCAGTACTTC.

Many counts were recorded for this clonotype. This rearrangement joins TRBV28 to TRBJ2-2, with D perhaps matching TRBD1 (5 bases). This CDR3 has 11 residues. The V end lost 8 bases, the J end lost 7 bases, and 8 bases lay between the germline ends. The germline V gene encodes CDR1 MDHEN and CDR2 SYDVKM. CDR3 protein: CASLGVGELFF. In nucleotides, the CDR3 is TGTGCCAGCCTAGGGGTCGGGGAGCTGTTTTTT.

The chain has TRBV25-1 and TRBJ1-1, with D possibly matching TRBD1 (6 bases). The germline V and J ends were trimmed by 7 bases and 4 bases, with 13 bases remaining between them. Germline V gene sequence: CDR1 MGHDK, CDR2 SYGVNS. The CDR3 consists of 13 residues. CDR3 sequence (DNA): TGTGCCAGCATCGGACAGAGAAGCACTGAAGCTTTCTTT. This gives the protein CASIGQRSTEAFF.

This clonotype has a handful of counts. The V and J genes are TRBV20-1 and TRBJ2-7; D gene unclear. This CDR3 is built from 14 residues. The germline V and J ends were trimmed by 3 bases and 3 bases, with 15 bases remaining between them. CDR1 DFQATT and CDR2 SNEGSKA come from the germline V gene (reference sequence). CDR3 nucleotides: TGCAGTGCTAGTTCCATGACAACGTTCTACGAGCAGTACTTC. It yields the protein CSASSMTTFYEQYF.

This chain links TRBV7-2 with TRBJ2-7; TRBD2 matches 9 bases. Germline lookup yields CDR1 SGHTA and CDR2 FQGNSA. Trimming took 4 bases from V and 6 from J; bases not matched to a gene: 16. The CDR3 has 17 residues. In nucleotides, the CDR3 is TGTGCCAGCAGCTCGCAATTACTAGCGGGCTTATTGGCCGAGCAGTACTTC. Translated: CASSSQLLAGLLAEQYF.

This clonotype was found a few times. The V and J genes are TRBV10-1 and TRBJ2-7; 7 bases are a match to TRBD2. The CDR3 consists of 16 residues. Germline-derived CDR1 and CDR2 are WNHNN and SYGVQD (reference sequence). Trimming removed 2 bases from V and 0 bases from J; junction bases left unmatched: 7. CDR3 sequence (DNA): TGCGCCAGCAGTGAGACCTCCGGGAGGAACTCCTACGAGCAGTACTTC. Translated: CASSETSGRNSYEQYF.

The chain couples TRBV20-1 to TRBJ2-3, with D tentatively TRBD2 (5 bases). Trimming took 6 bases from V and 1 from J, leaving 11 bases between them. This CDR3 has 13 residues. Germline V CDR1 and CDR2: DFQATT, SNEGSKA (reference sequence). As DNA, the CDR3 is TGCAGTGCCCCGAGGGCCGGCACAGATACGCAGTATTTT. Its translation: CSAPRAGTDTQYF.

The chain joins TRBV9 to TRBJ1-1; no firm D call. The CDR3 covers 18 residues. Trimming took off 4 bases at V and 1 base at J, with 23 bases between the two ends. Germline loops: CDR1 SGDLS, CDR2 YYNGEE. Here the CDR3 DNA reads TGTGCCAGCAGCCTAGGAGGAGCACCGTCTAAGGGGAACACTGAAGCTTTCTTT. Translated, it gives CASSLGGAPSKGNTEAFF. The variable domain in full, completed from reference TRBV9 and TRBJ1-1, reads DSGVTQTPKHLITATGQRVTLRCSPRSGDLSVYWYQQSLDQGLQFLIQYYNGEERAKGNILERFSAQQFPDLHSELNLSSLELGDSALYFCASSLGGAPSKGNTEAFFGQGTRLTVV.

The sample holds many counts of this clonotype. The chain employs TRBV4-3 and TRBJ2-4, with TRBD2 matching over 7 bases. Germline CDR1 reads LGHNA; CDR2 reads YSLEER. The CDR3 is 17 residues long. J lost 1 base, V lost 0 bases, and 6 bases had no gene match. CDR3 protein: CASSQEWASGAKNIQYF. DNA of the CDR3: TGCGCCAGCAGCCAAGAGTGGGCTAGCGGTGCCAAAAACATTCAGTACTTC.

In this sample, this clonotype turned up a few times. Sequence at one end of the junction differs from germline and may be a read error. The rearrangement uses TRBV7-2 and TRBJ2-7, with TRBD2 identical over 11 bases. Per germline, CDR1 SGHTA and CDR2 FQGNSA. CDR3 size: 14 residues. CDR3 sequence (DNA): TGTGCCAGTAGAAGCCCCGGGACTAGCGGCCTTTCGGACTTC. This codes for CASRSPGTSGLSDF.

The chain joins TRBV25-1 to TRBJ2-1, with a tentative D call TRBD1 (6 bases). Trimming left V 0 bases short and J 11 bases short, with 17 bases between. CDR3 size: 15 residues. The germline gives CDR1 MGHDK, CDR2 SYGVNS. The DNA for the CDR3 is TGTGCCAGCAGTGAATATATCAGGGGAGCGGATAAGCAGTTCTTC. As protein: CASSEYIRGADKQFF.

The genes are TRBV5-1 and TRBJ1-4, with D possibly matching TRBD1 (5 bases). The V gene lost 4 bases and the J gene lost 3 bases, with 10 bases spanning the gap. There are 14 residues in the CDR3. Germline CDR1 is SGHRS and CDR2 is YFSETQ. CDR3 DNA: TGCGCCAGCAGCCGACGGGGACCTAATGAAAAACTGTTTTTT. Amino acid sequence: CASSRRGPNEKLFF.

J is TRBJ1-1 and V is TRBV5-1; a possible D gene is TRBD1 (6 bases). Trimming pared 1 base from V and 1 base from J, leaving 32 bases between. Germline assignment: CDR1 SGHRS and CDR2 YFSETQ. The CDR3 contains 22 residues. The CDR3 sequence: CASSLKGYNSVVGGGGNTEAFF. Written as DNA, the CDR3 is TGCGCCAGCAGCTTGAAGGGGTATAATTCCGTGGTAGGGGGAGGTGGGAACACTGAAGCTTTCTTT. The entire variable domain, with the rest obtained from reference TRBV5-1 and TRBJ1-1, is as follows: KAGVTQTPRYLIKTRGQQVTLSCSPISGHRSVSWYQQTPGQGLQFLFEYFSETQRNKGNFPGRFSGRQFSNSRSEMNVSTLELGDSALYLCASSLKGYNSVVGGGGNTEAFFGQGTRLTVV.